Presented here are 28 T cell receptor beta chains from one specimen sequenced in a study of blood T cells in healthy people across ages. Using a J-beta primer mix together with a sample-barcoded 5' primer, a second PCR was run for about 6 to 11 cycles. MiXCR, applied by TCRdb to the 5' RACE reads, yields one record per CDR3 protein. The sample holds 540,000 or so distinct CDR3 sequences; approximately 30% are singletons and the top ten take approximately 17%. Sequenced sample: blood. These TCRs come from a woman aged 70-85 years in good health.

The CDR3 nucleotides read TGCAGTGCTAGAATTACCGGGACAGGGGATTCACCCCTCCACTTT. Protein: CSARITGTGDSPLHF. The chain employs TRBV20-1 and TRBJ1-6, with 10 bases identical to TRBD1. After removal of 2 bases from V and 8 bases from J, the junction contained 6 bases not matched to a gene. The CDR3 is 15 amino acids. Germline V gives CDR1 DFQATT, CDR2 SNEGSKA (reference sequence).

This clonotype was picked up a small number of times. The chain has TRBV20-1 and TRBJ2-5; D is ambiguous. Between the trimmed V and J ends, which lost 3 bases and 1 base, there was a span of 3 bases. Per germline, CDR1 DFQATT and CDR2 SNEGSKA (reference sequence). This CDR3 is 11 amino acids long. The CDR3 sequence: CSASLQETQYF. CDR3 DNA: TGCAGTGCTAGCCTCCAAGAGACCCAGTACTTC.

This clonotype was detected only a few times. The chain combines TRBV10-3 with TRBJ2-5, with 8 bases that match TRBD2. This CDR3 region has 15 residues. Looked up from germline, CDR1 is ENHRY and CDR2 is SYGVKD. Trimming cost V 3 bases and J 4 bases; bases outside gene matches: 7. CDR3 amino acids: CAISDGTRPGETQYF. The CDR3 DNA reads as TGTGCCATCAGTGATGGGACTAGACCGGGAGAGACCCAGTACTTC.

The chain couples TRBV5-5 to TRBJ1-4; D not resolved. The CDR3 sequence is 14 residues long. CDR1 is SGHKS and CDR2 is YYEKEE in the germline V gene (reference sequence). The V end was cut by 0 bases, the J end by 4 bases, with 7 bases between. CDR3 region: CASSLGRRNEKLFF. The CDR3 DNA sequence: TGTGCCAGCAGCTTGGGGCGGCGTAATGAAAAACTGTTTTTT.

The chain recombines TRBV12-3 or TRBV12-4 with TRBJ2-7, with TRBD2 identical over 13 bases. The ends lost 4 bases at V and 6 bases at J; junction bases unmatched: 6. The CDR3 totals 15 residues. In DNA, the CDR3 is TGTGCCAGCAGTTCACCTACTAGCGGGAGGGGCGAGCAGTACTTC. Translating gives CASSSPTSGRGEQYF.

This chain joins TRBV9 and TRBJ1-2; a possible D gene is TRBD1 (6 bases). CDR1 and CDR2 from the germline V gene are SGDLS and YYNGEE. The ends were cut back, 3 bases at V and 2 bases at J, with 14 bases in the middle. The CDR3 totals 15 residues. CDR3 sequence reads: CASSEGEQGNYGYTF. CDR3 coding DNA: TGTGCCAGCAGCGAAGGAGAGCAGGGGAACTATGGCTACACCTTC.

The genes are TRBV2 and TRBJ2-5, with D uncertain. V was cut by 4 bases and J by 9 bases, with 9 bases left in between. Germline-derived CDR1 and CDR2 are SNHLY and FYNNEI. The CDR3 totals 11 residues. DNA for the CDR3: TGTGCCAGCAGTGTTCTGGCGGCCCAGTACTTC. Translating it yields CASSVLAAQYF.

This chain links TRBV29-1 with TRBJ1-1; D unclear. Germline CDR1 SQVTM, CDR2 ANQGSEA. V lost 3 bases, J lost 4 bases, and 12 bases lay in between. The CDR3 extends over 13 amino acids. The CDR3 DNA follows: TGCAGCGTTGATGGGCTCCTGAGCACTGAAGCTTTCTTT. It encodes CSVDGLLSTEAFF.

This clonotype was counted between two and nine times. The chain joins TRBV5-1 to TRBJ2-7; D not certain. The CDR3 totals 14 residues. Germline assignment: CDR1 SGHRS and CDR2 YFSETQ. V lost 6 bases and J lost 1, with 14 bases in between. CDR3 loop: CASTPTDPSYEQYF. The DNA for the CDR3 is TGCGCCAGCACCCCGACGGACCCATCCTACGAGCAGTACTTC.

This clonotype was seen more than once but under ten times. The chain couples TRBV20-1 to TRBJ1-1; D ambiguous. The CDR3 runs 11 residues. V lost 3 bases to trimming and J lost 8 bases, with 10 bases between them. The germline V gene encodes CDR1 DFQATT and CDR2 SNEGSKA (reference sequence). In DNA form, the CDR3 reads TGCAGTGCTAGTACCCACCGGGAAGCTTTCTTT. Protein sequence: CSASTHREAFF.

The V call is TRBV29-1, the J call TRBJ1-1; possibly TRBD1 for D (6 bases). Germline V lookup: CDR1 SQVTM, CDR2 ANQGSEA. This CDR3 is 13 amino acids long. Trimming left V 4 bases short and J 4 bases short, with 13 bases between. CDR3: CSVAGRGSTEAFF. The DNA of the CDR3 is TGCAGCGTTGCAGGGAGGGGGAGCACTGAAGCTTTCTTT.

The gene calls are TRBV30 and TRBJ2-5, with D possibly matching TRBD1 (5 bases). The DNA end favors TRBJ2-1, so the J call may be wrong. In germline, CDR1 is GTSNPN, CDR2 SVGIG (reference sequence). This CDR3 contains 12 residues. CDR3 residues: CAWSSNRYFQFF. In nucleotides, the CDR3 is TGTGCCTGGAGTTCCAACAGGTATTTCCAGTTCTTC.

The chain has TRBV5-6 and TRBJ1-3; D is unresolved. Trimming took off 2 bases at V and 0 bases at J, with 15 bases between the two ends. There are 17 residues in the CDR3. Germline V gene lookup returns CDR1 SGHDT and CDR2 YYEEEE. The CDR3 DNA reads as TGTGCCAGCAGCTTCGGATTCAGATCCCCCTCTGGAAACACCATATATTTT. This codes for CASSFGFRSPSGNTIYF.

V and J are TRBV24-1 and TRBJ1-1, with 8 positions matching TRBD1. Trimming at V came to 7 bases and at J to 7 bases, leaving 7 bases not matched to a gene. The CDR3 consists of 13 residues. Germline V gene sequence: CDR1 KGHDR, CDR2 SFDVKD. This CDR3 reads CATSPSDRDEAFF. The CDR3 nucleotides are TGTGCCACCAGCCCATCGGACAGGGATGAAGCTTTCTTT.

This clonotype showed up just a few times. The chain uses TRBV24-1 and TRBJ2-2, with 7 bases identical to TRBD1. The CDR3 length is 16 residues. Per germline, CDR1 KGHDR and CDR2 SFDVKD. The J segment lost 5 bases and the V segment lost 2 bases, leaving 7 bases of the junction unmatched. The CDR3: CATSDSGQAGTGELFF. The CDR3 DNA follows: TGTGCCACCAGTGATTCCGGACAGGCCGGAACCGGGGAGCTGTTTTTT.

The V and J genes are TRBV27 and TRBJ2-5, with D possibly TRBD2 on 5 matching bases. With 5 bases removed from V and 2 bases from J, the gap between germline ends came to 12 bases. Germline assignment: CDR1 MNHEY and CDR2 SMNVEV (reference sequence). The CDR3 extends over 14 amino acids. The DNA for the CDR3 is TGTGCCAGCAGTGACCTCCGGGGACAAGAGACCCAGTACTTC. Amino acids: CASSDLRGQETQYF.

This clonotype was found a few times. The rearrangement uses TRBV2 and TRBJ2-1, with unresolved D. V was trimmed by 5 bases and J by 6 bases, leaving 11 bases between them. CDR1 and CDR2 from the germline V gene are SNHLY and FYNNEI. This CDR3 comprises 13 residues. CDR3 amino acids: CASSKDPINEQFF. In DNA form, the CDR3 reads TGTGCCAGCAGTAAGGACCCGATCAATGAGCAGTTCTTC. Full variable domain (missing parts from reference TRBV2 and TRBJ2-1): EPEVTQTPSHQVTQMGQEVILRCVPISNHLYFYWYRQILGQKVEFLVSFYNNEISEKSEIFDDQFSVERPDGSNFTLKIRSTKLEDSAMYFCASSKDPINEQFFGPGTRLTVL.

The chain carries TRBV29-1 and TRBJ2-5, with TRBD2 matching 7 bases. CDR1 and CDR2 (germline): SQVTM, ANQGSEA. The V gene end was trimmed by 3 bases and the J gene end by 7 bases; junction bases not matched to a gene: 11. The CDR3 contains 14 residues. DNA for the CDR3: TGCAGCGTTGATAAATCTGGCGGGGGAGGGACCCAGTACTTC. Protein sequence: CSVDKSGGGGTQYF.

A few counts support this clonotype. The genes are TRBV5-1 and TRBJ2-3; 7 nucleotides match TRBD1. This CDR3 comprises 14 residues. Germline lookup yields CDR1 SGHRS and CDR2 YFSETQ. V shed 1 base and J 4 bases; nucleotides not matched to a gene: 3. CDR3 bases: TGCGCCAGCAGCTTGATCACAGGGGCAGATACGCAGTATTTT. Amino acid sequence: CASSLITGADTQYF.

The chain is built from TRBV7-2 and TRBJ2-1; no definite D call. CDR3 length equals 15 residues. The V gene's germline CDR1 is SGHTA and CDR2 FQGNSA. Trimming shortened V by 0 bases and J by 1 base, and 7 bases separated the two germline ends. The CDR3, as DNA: TGTGCCAGCAGCTTAGCATTTGGGTCCTACAATGAGCAGTTCTTC. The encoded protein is CASSLAFGSYNEQFF.

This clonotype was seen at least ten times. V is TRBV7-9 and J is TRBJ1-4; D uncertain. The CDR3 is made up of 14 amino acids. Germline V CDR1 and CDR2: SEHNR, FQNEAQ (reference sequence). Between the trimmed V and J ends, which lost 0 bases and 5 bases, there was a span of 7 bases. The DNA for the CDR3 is TGTGCCAGCAGCTTAGCAGCTCAGAATGAAAAACTGTTTTTT. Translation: CASSLAAQNEKLFF.

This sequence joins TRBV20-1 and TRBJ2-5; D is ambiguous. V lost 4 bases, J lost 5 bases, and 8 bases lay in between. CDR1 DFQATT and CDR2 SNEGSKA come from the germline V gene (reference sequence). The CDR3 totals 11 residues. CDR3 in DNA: TGCAGTGCTATTGCAATGGAGACCCAGTACTTC. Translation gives CSAIAMETQYF.

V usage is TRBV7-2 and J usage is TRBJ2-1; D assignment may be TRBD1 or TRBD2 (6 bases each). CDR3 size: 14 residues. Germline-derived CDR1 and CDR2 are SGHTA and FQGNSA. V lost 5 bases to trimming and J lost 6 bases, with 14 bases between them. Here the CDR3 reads CASSLGGLSNEQFF. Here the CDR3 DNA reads TGTGCCAGCAGCCTGGGGGGCCTCTCCAATGAGCAGTTCTTC.

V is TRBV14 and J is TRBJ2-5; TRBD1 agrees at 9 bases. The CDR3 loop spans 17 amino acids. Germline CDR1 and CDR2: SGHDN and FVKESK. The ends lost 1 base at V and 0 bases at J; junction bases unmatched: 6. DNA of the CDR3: TGTGCCAGCAGCCAAGGAATAGGACAGGGGTACCAAGAGACCCAGTACTTC. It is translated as CASSQGIGQGYQETQYF.

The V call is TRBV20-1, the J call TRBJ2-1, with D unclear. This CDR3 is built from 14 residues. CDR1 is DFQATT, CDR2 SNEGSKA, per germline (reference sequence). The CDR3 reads CSVKPDSSANEQFF. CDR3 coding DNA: TGCAGCGTGAAGCCAGACTCCTCGGCAAATGAGCAGTTCTTC.

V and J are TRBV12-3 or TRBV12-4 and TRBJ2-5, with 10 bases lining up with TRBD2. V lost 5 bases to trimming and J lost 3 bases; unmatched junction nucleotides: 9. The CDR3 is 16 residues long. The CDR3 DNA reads TGTGCCAGCAGTACCCCCTTAGCGGGGGGTGAAGAGACCCAGTACTTC. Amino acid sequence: CASSTPLAGGEETQYF.

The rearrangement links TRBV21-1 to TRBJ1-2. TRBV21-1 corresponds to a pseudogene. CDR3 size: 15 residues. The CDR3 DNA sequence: TGTGCCAGCAGCAAGGCCTACCGGGGCCCCTATGGCTACACCTTC. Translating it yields CASSKAYRGPYGYTF.

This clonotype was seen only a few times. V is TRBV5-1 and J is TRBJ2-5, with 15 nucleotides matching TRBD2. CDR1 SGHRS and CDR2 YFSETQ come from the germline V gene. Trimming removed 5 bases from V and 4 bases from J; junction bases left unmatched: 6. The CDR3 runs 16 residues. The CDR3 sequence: CASSPGTSGGTETQYF. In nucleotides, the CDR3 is TGCGCCAGCAGTCCCGGGACTAGCGGGGGGACAGAGACCCAGTACTTC.